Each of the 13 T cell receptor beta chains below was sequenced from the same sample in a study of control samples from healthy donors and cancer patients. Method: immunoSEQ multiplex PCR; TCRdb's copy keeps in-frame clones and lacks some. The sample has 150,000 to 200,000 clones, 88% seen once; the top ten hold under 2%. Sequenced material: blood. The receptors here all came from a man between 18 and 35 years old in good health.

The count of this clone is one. CDR3 sequence reads: CASSGDFRGGPTDTQYF. Here the CDR3 DNA reads TGTGCCAGCAGCGGGGACTTTCGCGGGGGCCCCACAGATACGCAGTATTTT. The chain employs TRBV5-4 and TRBJ2-3; D may be TRBD2 (7 bases). From germline, CDR1 is SGHNT and CDR2 YYREEE (reference sequence). CDR3 length equals 17 residues. Trimming stripped 4 bases from V and 2 bases from J, with 20 bases between.

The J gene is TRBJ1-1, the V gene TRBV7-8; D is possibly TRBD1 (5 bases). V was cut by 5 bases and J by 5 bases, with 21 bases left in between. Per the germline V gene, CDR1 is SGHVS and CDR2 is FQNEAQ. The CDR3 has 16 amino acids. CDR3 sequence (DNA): TGTGCCAGCAGCCCGCAGCTCAGGGAGCTGAGTACTGAAGCTTTCTTT. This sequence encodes CASSPQLRELSTEAFF.

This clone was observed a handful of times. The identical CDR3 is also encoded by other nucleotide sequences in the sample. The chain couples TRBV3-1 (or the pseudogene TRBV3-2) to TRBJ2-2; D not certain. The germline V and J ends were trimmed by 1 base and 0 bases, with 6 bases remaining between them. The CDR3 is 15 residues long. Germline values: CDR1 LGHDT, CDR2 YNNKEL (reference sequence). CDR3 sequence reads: CASSQGRTNTGELFF. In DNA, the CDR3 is TGTGCCAGCAGCCAAGGACGGACGAACACCGGGGAGCTGTTTTTT.

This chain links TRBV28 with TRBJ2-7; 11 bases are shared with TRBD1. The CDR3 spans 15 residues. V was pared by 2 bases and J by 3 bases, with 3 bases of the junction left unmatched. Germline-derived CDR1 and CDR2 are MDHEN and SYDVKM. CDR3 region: CASSLIGTGGYEQYF. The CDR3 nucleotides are TGTGCCAGCAGTTTAATAGGGACAGGGGGCTACGAGCAGTACTTC.

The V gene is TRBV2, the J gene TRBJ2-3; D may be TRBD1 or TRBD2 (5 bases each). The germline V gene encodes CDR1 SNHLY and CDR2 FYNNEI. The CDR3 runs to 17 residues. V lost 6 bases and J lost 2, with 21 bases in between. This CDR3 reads CASRPGRRGGPTDTQYF. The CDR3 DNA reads TGTGCCAGCAGGCCTGGCCGGCGTGGGGGTCCCACAGATACGCAGTATTTT.

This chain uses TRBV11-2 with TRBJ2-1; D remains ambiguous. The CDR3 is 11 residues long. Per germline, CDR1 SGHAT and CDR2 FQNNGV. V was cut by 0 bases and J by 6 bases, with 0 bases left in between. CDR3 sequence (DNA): TGTGCCAGCAGCTTAGACAATGAGCAGTTCTTC. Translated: CASSLDNEQFF.

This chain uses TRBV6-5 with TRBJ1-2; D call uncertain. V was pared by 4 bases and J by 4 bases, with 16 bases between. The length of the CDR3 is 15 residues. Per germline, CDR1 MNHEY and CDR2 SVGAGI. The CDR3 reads CASSSTPAPIYGYTF. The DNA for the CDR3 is TGTGCCAGCAGTTCAACACCCGCCCCAATCTATGGCTACACCTTC.

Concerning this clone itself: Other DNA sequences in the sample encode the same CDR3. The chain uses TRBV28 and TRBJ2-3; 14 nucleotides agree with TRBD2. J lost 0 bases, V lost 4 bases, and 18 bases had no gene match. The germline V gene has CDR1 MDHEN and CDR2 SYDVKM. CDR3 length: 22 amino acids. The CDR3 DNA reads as TGTGCCAGCAGTTCCTCCTCCCTTCTGGGACTAGCGGGGGCCATAAGCACAGATACGCAGTATTTT. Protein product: CASSSSSLLGLAGAISTDTQYF.

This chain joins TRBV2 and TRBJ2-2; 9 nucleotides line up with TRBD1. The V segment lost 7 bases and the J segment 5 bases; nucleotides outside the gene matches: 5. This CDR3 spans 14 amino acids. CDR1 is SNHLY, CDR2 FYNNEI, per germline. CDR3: CASIGTGLTGELFF. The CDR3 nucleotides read TGTGCCAGCATCGGGACAGGGCTTACCGGGGAGCTGTTTTTT. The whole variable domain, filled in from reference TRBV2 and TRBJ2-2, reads EPEVTQTPSHQVTQMGQEVILRCVPISNHLYFYWYRQILGQKVEFLVSFYNNEISEKSEIFDDQFSVERPDGSNFTLKIRSTKLEDSAMYFCASIGTGLTGELFFGEGSRLTVL.

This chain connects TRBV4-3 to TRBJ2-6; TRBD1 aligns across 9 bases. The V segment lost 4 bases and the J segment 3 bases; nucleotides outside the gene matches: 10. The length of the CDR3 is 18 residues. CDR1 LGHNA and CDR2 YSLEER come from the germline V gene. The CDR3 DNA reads TGCGCCAGCAGCCGATCCGGGACAGGGCGGAATGGGGCCAACGTCCTGACTTTC. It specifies CASSRSGTGRNGANVLTF.

Here the CDR3 reads CASSLGGKAPAFF. CDR3 nucleotides: TGTGCCAGCAGCCTCGGCGGGAAGGCCCCAGCTTTCTTT. The J gene is TRBJ1-1, the V gene TRBV5-6, with D unclear. Trimming pared 4 bases from V and 10 bases from J, leaving 17 bases between. Germline loops: CDR1 SGHDT, CDR2 YYEEEE. This CDR3 region has 13 residues.

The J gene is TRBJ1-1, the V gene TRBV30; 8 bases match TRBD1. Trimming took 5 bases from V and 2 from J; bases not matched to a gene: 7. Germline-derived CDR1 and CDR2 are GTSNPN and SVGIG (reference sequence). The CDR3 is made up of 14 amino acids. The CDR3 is CAWGKTGVNTEAFF. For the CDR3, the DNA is TGTGCCTGGGGTAAGACAGGGGTAAACACTGAAGCTTTCTTT.

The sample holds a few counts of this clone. The CDR3 bases are TGTGCCAGCTCCGGACTAGCGGGGGGTGTCTACGAGCAGTACTTC. It translates to CASSGLAGGVYEQYF. The chain recombines TRBV2 with TRBJ2-7; 14 nucleotides match TRBD2. This CDR3 is built from 15 residues. V gave up 8 bases and J gave up 3 bases; unmatched junction bases: 6. CDR1 and CDR2 from the germline V gene are SNHLY and FYNNEI.